This T cell receptor beta chain comes out of a study of T-cell memory formation after mild COVID-19 (TCRdb year 2021). Looking at the study overall: TCR sequence clusters from the two donors were largely donor specific. In a couple of donors, T-cell clones that expanded and contracted after mild COVID-19 were followed by sequencing TCRalpha and TCRbeta repertoires longitudinally. The cohort comprised two young, previously healthy adult volunteers, one female and one male. Overall results and qualifications from the work: Contracting CD4+ clones were located mainly in the CM and EM memory subsets, whereas CD8+ clones were found to be enriched in EMRA. Only a couple of mild cases were covered by the study, and larger cohorts that include severe cases with pre-infection samples were considered necessary. Some responding clones were detected in pre-infection memory, suggesting pre-existing cross-reactive memory T cells joined the SARS-CoV-2 response. The second-wave clones that peaked on day 37 were not confirmed to be SARS-CoV-2 specific. Balanced CD4/CD8 phenotypes were observed for clones contracting from day 15 to 85, whereas a bias towards CD4+ was observed for a second wave of clones expanding from day 15 to 37.

This clonotype was counted once. It has no known antigen specificity. No much larger clonotype is one base removed from it; base qualities were not supplied. One read alone lends weak support. The reads were generated on an Illumina NovaSeq 6000. TCRalpha and TCRbeta cDNA libraries were built by 5'RACE with constant-segment primers, adding sample barcodes and unique molecular identifiers. RNA was extracted from every sample with Trizol reagent. Amplification of the libraries took two PCR steps, and the second step added a second sample barcode plus Illumina TruSeq adapters. Sequencing of the libraries was done on an Illumina NovaSeq, producing 2 x 150 bp paired-end reads. In the source study's methods: Reads were demultiplexed and collapsed into UMI-guided consensus sequences with migec v1.2.7. With mixcr v2.1.11, UMI consensuses were aligned to TRA and TRB V and J templates and assembled into clonotypes. A clonotype was counted as expanded or contracted only if both edgeR and NoisET called the change significant, with noise models trained on biological replicates. For edgeR calls, the cutoffs were a false discovery rate-adjusted p below 0.01 and a log2 fold-change threshold of 1. As an exploratory analysis of dynamics, max-normalized trajectories of the 1000 most abundant clonotypes were examined by PCA with hierarchical clustering. Separately sequenced CD4+ and CD8+ repertoires were used to assign the CD4 or CD8 phenotype of responding clones. The public reads were run again by TCRdb, first through fastp at Q25 and then through MiXCR, and only productive beta chains were kept. All rows with the same CDR3 protein become a single entry with the most common DNA and genes. TCRdb, not the authors, supplied the V and J calls. The sample yields some 600,000 distinct CDR3 sequences; approximately 15% were counted once. The top ten clonotypes cover roughly 8% of the sample.

V is pared back by 4 bases and J by 0 bases, with 16 bases lying between the germline termini. The cysteine opens and the phenylalanine closes a CDR3 of 16 amino acids. Just CDR3 DNA is preserved here, 48 bases in frame from base 1. Ficoll-Paque density gradient centrifugation was the method used to isolate PBMCs. The chain is encoded by TRBV12-3 or TRBV12-4 joined to TRBJ2-7; the D gene is possibly TRBD1 or TRBD2, with 5 bases matching each. The sequencing sample was made of PBMCs or a T cell subset sorted from them (not recorded which). This sequence originates from an adult woman who had mild COVID-19 (a few samples of this study predate the infection). The sample titles of this study are shuffled in the database, so cell type and time point are left out; the donor was told from shared clones. The bases are TGTGCCAGCAGTTCCTGGGGGTGGGGGAGCTCCTACGAGCAGTACTTC. Its translation is CASSSWGWGSSYEQYF.